This entry lists 14 T cell receptor beta chains sequenced from one sample in a study of blood T cell repertoires in COVID-19 (dated by TCRdb to the early 2020s). Library creation used the immunoSEQ multiplex PCR assay. TCRdb provides this immuneACCESS table in a form limited to in-frame rearrangements. Some clones are lacking; in checked studies, under half of them reflect an unresolved V gene, and why the rest are absent is not known. The sample has about 250,000 clones on record, around 80% of them singletons. The ten top clones hold over 4% of the sample. Sequencing used PBMCs or T cells enriched from blood (not recorded which). These receptors were taken from a man aged 35-49 years who had been exposed to COVID-19.

The count of this clone is one. This chain links TRBV30 with TRBJ1-3; the D is unclear. Trimming took off 4 bases at V and 3 bases at J, with 7 bases between the two ends. This CDR3 is built from 12 residues. The germline V gene has CDR1 GTSNPN and CDR2 SVGIG (reference sequence). CDR3 sequence (DNA): TGTGCCTGGATTGGCGGTGGAAACACCATATATTTT. Translation gives CAWIGGGNTIYF.

The chain carries TRBV5-6 and TRBJ2-7; D remains ambiguous. This CDR3 is built from 15 residues. Trimming stripped 4 bases from V and 0 bases from J, with 14 bases between. Germline values: CDR1 SGHDT, CDR2 YYEEEE. The CDR3 coding sequence is TGTGCCAGCAGCCCCCCGCTGAGAAGCTCCTACGAGCAGTACTTC. Encoded protein: CASSPPLRSSYEQYF.

The gene calls are TRBV5-1 and TRBJ2-7, with D tentatively TRBD2 (6 bases). V dropped 7 bases and J dropped 0 bases, with 14 bases sitting between them. Germline-derived CDR1 and CDR2 are SGHRS and YFSETQ. This CDR3 spans 14 amino acids. The chain's CDR3 is CASALGGSSYEQYF. CDR3 nucleotide sequence: TGCGCCAGCGCACTGGGAGGATCCTCCTACGAGCAGTACTTC. Complete variable domain (other parts from reference TRBV5-1 and TRBJ2-7): KAGVTQTPRYLIKTRGQQVTLSCSPISGHRSVSWYQQTPGQGLQFLFEYFSETQRNKGNFPGRFSGRQFSNSRSEMNVSTLELGDSALYLCASALGGSSYEQYFGPGTRLTVT.

This clone was seen a few times. CDR3: CASSFGGARNEQYF. For the CDR3, the DNA is TGTGCCAGCAGCTTCGGGGGGGCCAGGAACGAGCAGTACTTC. This chain joins TRBV7-8 and TRBJ2-7; the match to TRBD2 covers 8 bases. CDR1 and CDR2 from the germline V gene are SGHVS and FQNEAQ. After removal of 3 bases from V and 5 bases from J, the junction contained 6 bases not matched to a gene. CDR3 length: 14 residues. The full variable domain, its missing parts supplied by reference TRBV7-8 and TRBJ2-7, is GAGVSQSPRYKVAKRGQDVALRCDPISGHVSLFWYQQALGQGPEFLTYFQNEAQLDKSGLPSDRFFAERPEGSVSTLKIQRTQQEDSAVYLCASSFGGARNEQYFGPGTRLTVT.

The CDR3 loop is CASNTQGANQPQHF. The CDR3 nucleotides are TGTGCCAGCAATACCCAGGGGGCGAATCAGCCCCAGCATTTT. The genes are TRBV7-2 and TRBJ1-5, with 8 nucleotides matching TRBD1. This CDR3 contains 14 residues. Germline CDR1 SGHTA, CDR2 FQGNSA. The J segment lost 4 bases and the V segment lost 7 bases, leaving 6 bases of the junction unmatched.

The chain employs TRBV13 and TRBJ2-1, with 7 bases fitting TRBD2. The CDR3 runs to 16 residues. Germline loops: CDR1 PRHDT, CDR2 FYEKMQ (reference sequence). With 4 bases clipped from V and 0 bases from J, the junction kept 6 bases outside the gene matches. The CDR3 coding sequence is TGTGCCAGCAGCTGGGGAACGGGAGGCTCCTACAATGAGCAGTTCTTC. Translating gives CASSWGTGGSYNEQFF. The full variable domain, in which reference TRBV13 and TRBJ2-1 provide the parts outside the CDR3, is AAGVIQSPRHLIKEKRETATLKCYPIPRHDTVYWYQQGPGQDPQFLISFYEKMQSDKGSIPDRFSAQQFSDYHSELNMSSLELGDSALYFCASSWGTGGSYNEQFFGPGTRLTVL.

This clone was seen more than once but under ten times. CDR3 sequence: CATSDLIGAQFF. The CDR3, as DNA: TGTGCCACCAGTGATTTGATTGGGGCCCAGTTCTTC. The chain has TRBV24-1 and TRBJ2-1; maybe TRBD1 (5 bases). Germline V CDR1 and CDR2: KGHDR, SFDVKD. V was shortened by 0 bases and J by 13 bases, with 9 bases between the two germline ends. This CDR3 has 12 residues.

The chain recombines TRBV30 with TRBJ2-1; D may be TRBD2 (6 bases). Germline V gene sequence: CDR1 GTSNPN, CDR2 SVGIG (reference sequence). Trimming removed 3 bases from V and 5 bases from J, with 17 bases in between. This CDR3 is 15 amino acids long. The CDR3 DNA reads TGTGCCTGGAGCGCCGGGACTTCTTCACACAATGAGCAGTTCTTC. Protein product: CAWSAGTSSHNEQFF.

V and J are TRBV7-9 and TRBJ2-7; 8 nucleotides match TRBD1. V dropped 7 bases and J dropped 3; count of bases not matched to a gene: 11. The CDR3 has 15 amino acids. The germline gives CDR1 SEHNR, CDR2 FQNEAQ (reference sequence). The chain's CDR3 is CASTLFGTGDYEQYF. The CDR3 coding sequence is TGTGCCAGCACCCTATTCGGGACAGGAGACTACGAGCAGTACTTC.

The CDR3 DNA reads TGTGCCAGCAGTGTCGGGTCTATCTACGAGGGAAACACCATATATTTT. It encodes CASSVGSIYEGNTIYF. The chain is built from TRBV2 and TRBJ1-3; no clear D. With 4 bases removed from V and 4 bases from J, the gap between germline ends came to 17 bases. This CDR3 comprises 16 residues. The V gene's germline CDR1 is SNHLY and CDR2 FYNNEI.

V usage is TRBV20-1 and J usage is TRBJ2-1; 7 bases are shared with TRBD2. J was trimmed by 3 bases and V by 3 bases; bases with no gene match: 8. This CDR3 spans 15 amino acids. The germline V gene encodes CDR1 DFQATT and CDR2 SNEGSKA (reference sequence). The CDR3, as DNA: TGCAGTGCTAGTGTAATGCGGGGGAACTACAATGAGCAGTTCTTC. Translating it yields CSASVMRGNYNEQFF.

This clone was picked up a small number of times. V and J are TRBV9 and TRBJ2-7; 8 nucleotides align to TRBD1. Trimming removed 0 bases from V and 6 bases from J; junction bases left unmatched: 11. The CDR3 is 16 amino acids. Germline lookup yields CDR1 SGDLS and CDR2 YYNGEE. The CDR3 is CASSVEGSGGGIEQYF. In DNA form, the CDR3 reads TGTGCCAGCAGCGTAGAGGGTTCAGGGGGCGGGATCGAGCAGTACTTC. The variable domain in full, with the rest retrieved from reference TRBV9 and TRBJ2-7, is DSGVTQTPKHLITATGQRVTLRCSPRSGDLSVYWYQQSLDQGLQFLIQYYNGEERAKGNILERFSAQQFPDLHSELNLSSLELGDSALYFCASSVEGSGGGIEQYFGPGTRLTVT.

The genes are TRBV28 and TRBJ2-5; 12 positions match TRBD2. CDR1 and CDR2 from the germline V gene are MDHEN and SYDVKM. There are 16 residues in the CDR3. Trimming cost V 7 bases and J 2 bases; bases outside gene matches: 8. The CDR3 bases are TGTGCCAGCAATAACCAACTAGCGGGGGGACAAGAGACCCAGTACTTC. Protein product: CASNNQLAGGQETQYF.

The table lists this clone with many counts. This chain uses TRBV7-9 with TRBJ2-3; D call uncertain. The CDR3 is made up of 14 amino acids. Germline V CDR1 and CDR2: SEHNR, FQNEAQ (reference sequence). Trimming took off 1 base at V and 4 bases at J, with 9 bases between the two ends. CDR3: CASSLDLGADTQYF. In nucleotides, the CDR3 is TGTGCCAGCAGCTTAGATCTCGGTGCAGATACGCAGTATTTT.